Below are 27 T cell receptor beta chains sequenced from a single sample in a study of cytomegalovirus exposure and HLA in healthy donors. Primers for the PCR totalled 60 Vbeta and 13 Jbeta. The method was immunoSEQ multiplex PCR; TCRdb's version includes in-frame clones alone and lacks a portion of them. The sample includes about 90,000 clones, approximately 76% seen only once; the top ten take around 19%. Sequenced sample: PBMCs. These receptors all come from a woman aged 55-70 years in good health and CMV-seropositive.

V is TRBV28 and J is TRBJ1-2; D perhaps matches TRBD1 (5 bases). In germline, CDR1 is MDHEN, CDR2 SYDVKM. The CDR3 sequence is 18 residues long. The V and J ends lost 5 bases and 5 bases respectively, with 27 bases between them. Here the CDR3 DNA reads TGTGCCAGCAGTGTCCTCGGGGGAGGATTGGGAGTAGCGTATGGCTACACCTTC. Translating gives CASSVLGGGLGVAYGYTF.

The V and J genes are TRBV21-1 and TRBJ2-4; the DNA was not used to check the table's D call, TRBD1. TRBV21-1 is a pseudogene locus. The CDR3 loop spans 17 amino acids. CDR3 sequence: CASSKEVTVLAKNIQYF. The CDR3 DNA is TGTGCCAGCAGCAAAGAGGTTACAGTTCTAGCCAAAAACATTCAGTACTTC.

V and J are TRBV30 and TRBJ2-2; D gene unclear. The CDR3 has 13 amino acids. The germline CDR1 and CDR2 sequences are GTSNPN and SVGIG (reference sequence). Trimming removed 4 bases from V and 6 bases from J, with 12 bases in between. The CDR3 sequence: CAWKTQVPGELFF. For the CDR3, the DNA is TGTGCCTGGAAAACTCAGGTTCCCGGGGAGCTGTTTTTT.

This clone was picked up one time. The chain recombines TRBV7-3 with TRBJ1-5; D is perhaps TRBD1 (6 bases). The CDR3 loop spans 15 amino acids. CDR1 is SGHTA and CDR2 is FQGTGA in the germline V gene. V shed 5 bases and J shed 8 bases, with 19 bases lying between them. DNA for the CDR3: TGTGCCAGCAGCCGGACCGGGGGGCGATTGGAGCCCCAGCATTTT. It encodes CASSRTGGRLEPQHF.

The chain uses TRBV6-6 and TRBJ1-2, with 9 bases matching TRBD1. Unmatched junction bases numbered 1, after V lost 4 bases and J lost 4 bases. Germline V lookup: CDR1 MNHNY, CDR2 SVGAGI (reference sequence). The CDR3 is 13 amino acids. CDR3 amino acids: CASSSGQGYGYTF. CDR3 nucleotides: TGTGCCAGCAGTTCGGGACAGGGCTATGGCTACACCTTC.

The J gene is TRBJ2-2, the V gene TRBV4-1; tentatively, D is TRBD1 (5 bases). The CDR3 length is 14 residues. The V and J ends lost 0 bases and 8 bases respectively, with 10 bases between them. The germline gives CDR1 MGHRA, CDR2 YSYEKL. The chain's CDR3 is CASSQDPRTGELFF. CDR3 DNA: TGCGCCAGCAGCCAAGATCCGAGGACAGGGGAGCTGTTTTTT.

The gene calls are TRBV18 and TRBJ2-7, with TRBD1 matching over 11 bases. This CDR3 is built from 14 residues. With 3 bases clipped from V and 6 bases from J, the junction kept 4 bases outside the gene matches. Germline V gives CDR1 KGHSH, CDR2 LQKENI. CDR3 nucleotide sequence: TGTGCCAGCTCACCGGACAGGGGGCGAGGCGAGCAGTACTTC. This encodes CASSPDRGRGEQYF. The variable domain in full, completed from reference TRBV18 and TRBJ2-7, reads NAGVMQNPRHLVRRRGQEARLRCSPMKGHSHVYWYRQLPEEGLKFMVYLQKENIIDESGMPKERFSAEFPKEGPSILRIQQVVRGDSAAYFCASSPDRGRGEQYFGPGTRLTVT.

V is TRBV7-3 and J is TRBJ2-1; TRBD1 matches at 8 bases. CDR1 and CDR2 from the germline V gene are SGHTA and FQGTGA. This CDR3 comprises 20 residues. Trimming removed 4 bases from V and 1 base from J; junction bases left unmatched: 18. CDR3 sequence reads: CASSSTGLGFGTGSYNEQFF. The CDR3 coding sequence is TGTGCCAGCAGCTCAACGGGTTTGGGCTTCGGGACAGGTTCCTACAATGAGCAGTTCTTC.

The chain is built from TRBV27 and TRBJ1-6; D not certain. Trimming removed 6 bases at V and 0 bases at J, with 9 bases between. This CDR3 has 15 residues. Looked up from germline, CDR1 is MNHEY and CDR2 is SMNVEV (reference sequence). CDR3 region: CASRRTSSYNSPLHF. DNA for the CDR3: TGTGCCAGCAGAAGGACTAGCTCCTATAATTCACCCCTCCACTTT.

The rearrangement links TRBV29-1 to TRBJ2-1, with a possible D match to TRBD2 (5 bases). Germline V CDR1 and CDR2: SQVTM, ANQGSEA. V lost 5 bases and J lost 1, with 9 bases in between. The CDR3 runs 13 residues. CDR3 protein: CSVRGSSYNEQFF. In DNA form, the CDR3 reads TGCAGCGTTCGTGGGAGTTCCTACAATGAGCAGTTCTTC.

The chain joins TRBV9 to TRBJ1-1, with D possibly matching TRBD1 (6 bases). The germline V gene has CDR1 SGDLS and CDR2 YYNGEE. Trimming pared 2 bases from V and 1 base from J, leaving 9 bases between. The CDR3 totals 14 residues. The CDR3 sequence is CASSVHRENTEAFF. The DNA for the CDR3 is TGTGCCAGCAGCGTCCACAGGGAGAACACTGAAGCTTTCTTT.

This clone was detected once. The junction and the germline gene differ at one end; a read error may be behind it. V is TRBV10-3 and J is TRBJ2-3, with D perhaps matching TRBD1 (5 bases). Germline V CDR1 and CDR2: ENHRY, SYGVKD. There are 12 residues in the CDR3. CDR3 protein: CASEKGTGTQYF. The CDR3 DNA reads TGTGCCTCCGAAAAGGGTACAGGTACGCAGTATTTT.

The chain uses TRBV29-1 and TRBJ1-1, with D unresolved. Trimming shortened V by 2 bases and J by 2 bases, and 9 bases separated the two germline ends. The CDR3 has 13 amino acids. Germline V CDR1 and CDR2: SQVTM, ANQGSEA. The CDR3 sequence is CSVERVLNTEAFF. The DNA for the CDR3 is TGCAGCGTTGAACGGGTTCTAAACACTGAAGCTTTCTTT.

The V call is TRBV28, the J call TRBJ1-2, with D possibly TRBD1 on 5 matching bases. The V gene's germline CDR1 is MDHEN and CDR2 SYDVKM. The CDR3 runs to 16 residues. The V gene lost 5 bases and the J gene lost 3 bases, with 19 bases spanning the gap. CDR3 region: CASSTSLWGVDYGYTF. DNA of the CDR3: TGTGCCAGCAGTACCTCGCTTTGGGGCGTTGACTATGGCTACACCTTC.

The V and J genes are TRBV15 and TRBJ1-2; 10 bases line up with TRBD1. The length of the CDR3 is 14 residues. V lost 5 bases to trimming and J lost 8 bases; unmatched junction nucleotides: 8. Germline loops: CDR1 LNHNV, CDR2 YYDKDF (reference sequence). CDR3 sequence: CATSRDRGPWGYTF. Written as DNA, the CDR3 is TGTGCCACCAGCCGCGACAGGGGGCCGTGGGGCTACACCTTC.

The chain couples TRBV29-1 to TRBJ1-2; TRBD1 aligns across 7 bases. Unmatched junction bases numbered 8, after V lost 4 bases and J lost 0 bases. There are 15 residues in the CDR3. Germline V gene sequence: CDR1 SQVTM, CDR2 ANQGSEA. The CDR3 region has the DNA TGCAGCGTTGGGGACAGAAGCTCAGCTAACTATGGCTACACCTTC. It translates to CSVGDRSSANYGYTF.

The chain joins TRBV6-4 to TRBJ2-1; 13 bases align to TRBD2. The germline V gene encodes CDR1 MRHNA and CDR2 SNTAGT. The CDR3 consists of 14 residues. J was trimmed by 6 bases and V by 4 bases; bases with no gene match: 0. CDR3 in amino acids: CASSGLAGGNEQFF. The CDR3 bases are TGTGCCAGCAGTGGACTAGCGGGAGGCAATGAGCAGTTCTTC.

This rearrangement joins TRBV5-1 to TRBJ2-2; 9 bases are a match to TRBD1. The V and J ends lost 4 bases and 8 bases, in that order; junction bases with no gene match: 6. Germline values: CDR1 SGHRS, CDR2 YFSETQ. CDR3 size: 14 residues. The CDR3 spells CASSGTGTVGELFF. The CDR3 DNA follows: TGCGCCAGCAGCGGGACAGGGACAGTTGGGGAGCTGTTTTTT. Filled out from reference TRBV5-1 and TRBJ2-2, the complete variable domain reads KAGVTQTPRYLIKTRGQQVTLSCSPISGHRSVSWYQQTPGQGLQFLFEYFSETQRNKGNFPGRFSGRQFSNSRSEMNVSTLELGDSALYLCASSGTGTVGELFFGEGSRLTVL.

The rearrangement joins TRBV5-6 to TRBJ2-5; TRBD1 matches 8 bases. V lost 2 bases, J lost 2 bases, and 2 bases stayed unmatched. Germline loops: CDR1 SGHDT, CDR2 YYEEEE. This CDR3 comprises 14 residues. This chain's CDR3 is CASSFNRGQETQYF. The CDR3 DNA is TGTGCCAGCAGCTTCAACAGGGGGCAAGAGACCCAGTACTTC.

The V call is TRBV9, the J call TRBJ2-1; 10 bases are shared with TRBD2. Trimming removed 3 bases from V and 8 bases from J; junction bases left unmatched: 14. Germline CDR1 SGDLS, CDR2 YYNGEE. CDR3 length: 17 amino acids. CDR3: CASSATLSGRARDEQFF. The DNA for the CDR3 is TGTGCCAGCAGCGCGACCCTCAGCGGGAGGGCCAGGGATGAGCAGTTCTTC.

CDR3 sequence reads: CSAFLYEQYF. Written as DNA, the CDR3 is TGCAGTGCTTTCCTCTACGAGCAGTACTTC. This chain links TRBV20-1 with TRBJ2-7, with D uncertain. This CDR3 has 10 amino acids. Trimming took 5 bases from V and 3 from J, leaving 5 bases between them. From germline, CDR1 is DFQATT and CDR2 SNEGSKA (reference sequence).

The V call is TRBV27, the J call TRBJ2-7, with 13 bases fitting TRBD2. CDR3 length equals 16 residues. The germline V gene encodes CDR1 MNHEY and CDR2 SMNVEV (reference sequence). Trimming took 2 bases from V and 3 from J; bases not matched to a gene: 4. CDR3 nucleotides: TGTGCCAGCAGTTTAGAGGGGACTAGCGGGATCTACGAGCAGTACTTC. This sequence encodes CASSLEGTSGIYEQYF.

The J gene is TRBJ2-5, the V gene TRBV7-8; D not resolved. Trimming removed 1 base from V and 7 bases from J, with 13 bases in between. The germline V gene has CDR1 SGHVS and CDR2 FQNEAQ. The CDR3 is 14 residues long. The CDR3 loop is CASSLGRTGGTQYF. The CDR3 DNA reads TGTGCCAGCAGCTTAGGCCGAACGGGTGGGACCCAGTACTTC.

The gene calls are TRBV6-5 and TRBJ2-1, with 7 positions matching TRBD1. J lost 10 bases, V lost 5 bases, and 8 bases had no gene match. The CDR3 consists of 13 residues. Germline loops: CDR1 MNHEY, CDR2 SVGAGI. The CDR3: CASSRQGPGEQFF. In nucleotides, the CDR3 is TGTGCCAGCAGTCGACAGGGCCCAGGGGAGCAGTTCTTC.

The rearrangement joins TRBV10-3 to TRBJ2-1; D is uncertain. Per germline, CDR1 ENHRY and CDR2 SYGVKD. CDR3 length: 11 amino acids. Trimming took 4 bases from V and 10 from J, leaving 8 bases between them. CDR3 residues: CAISVTAEQFF. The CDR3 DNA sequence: TGTGCCATCAGTGTTACTGCGGAGCAGTTCTTC.

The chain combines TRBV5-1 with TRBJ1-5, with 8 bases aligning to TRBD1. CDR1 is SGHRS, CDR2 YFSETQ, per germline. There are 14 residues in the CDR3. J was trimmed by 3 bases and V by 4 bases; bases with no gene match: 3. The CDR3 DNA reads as TGCGCCAGCAGCCCGGGACAGGTCAATCAGCCCCAGCATTTT. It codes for CASSPGQVNQPQHF.

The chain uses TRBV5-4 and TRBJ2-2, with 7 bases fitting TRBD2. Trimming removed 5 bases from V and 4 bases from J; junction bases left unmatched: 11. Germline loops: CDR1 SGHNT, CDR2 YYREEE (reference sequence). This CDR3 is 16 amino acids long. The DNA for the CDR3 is TGTGCCAGCAGTTCCGAGCCAGGGAGGGGCACCGGGGAGCTGTTTTTT. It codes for CASSSEPGRGTGELFF.